This TCR beta chain was captured by sequencing in a study of cytomegalovirus exposure and HLA in healthy donors. The CDR3 has 14 residues. The germline gives CDR1 SGHTA, CDR2 FQGNSA. V shed 3 bases and J 4 bases; nucleotides not matched to a gene: 1. Study-wide results and limits: A likely sequencing artifact accounted for one observed cluster of highly shared sequence variants.

Concerning this clone: The target antigen is unknown.

A multiplex PCR was run with 60 Vbeta primers and 13 Jbeta primers. Method: immunoSEQ multiplex PCR; TCRdb's copy keeps in-frame clones and lacks some. The table shows approximately 160,000 clones, with around 78% occurring only once. Sequenced: PBMCs. The clonotype was recovered from a female donor in good health and CMV-seronegative. The chain couples TRBV7-2 to TRBJ2-2; 8 bases align to TRBD2. The CDR3 loop is CASSFAGGTGELFF. The CDR3 DNA reads as TGTGCCAGCAGCTTCGCGGGGGGCACCGGGGAGCTGTTTTTT.